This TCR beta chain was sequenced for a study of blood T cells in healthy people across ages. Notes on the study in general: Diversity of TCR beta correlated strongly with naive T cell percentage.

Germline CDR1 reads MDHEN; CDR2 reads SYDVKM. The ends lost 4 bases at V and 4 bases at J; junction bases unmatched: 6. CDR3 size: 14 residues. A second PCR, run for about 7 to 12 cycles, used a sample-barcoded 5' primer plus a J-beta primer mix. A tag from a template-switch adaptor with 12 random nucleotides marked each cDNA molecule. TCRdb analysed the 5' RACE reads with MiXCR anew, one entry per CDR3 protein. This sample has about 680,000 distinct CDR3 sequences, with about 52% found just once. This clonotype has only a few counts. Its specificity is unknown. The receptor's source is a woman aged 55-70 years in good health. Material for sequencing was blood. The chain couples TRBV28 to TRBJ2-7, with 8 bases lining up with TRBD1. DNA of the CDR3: TGTGCCAGCAGTTACCAGGGGGCTGGATACGAGCAGTACTTC. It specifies CASSYQGAGYEQYF.